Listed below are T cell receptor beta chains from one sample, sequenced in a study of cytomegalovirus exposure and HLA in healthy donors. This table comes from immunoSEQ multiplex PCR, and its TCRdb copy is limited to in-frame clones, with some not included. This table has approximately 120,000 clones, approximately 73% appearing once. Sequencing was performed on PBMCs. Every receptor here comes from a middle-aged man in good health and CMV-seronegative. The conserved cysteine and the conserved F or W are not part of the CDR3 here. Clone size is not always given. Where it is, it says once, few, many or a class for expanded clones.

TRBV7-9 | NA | ASSLSLTESTDTQY
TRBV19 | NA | ASTLKGGTEAF
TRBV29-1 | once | SARGQVGYEQY
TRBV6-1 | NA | ASSEHRIGEGGHEQF
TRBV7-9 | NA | ASSSTVYQETQY
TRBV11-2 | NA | ASSLGGGSYEQY
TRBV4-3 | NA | ASSQDHGVVNQPQH
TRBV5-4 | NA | ASSVSTITYNEQF
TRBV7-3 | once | ASSSLGGVTKETQY
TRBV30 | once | AWSPGDNQPQH
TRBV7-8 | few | ASNPYRQGGEQF
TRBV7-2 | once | ASSLARDRDLY
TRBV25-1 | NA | ASSKKGGQGGTSGGAF
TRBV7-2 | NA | ASSWGRGASNSPLH
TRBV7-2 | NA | ASSSGQGSGNQPQH
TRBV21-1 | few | ASSGQGPTTYEQY
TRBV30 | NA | AWSVQGQGNSPLH
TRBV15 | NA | ATSSTGTGGGNT
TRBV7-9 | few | ASSLLSGTEAF
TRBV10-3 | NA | AISESGSIGRGQY
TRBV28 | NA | ASTGQSHNEQF
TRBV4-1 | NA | ASSPGQSGSPDTQY
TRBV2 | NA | AIPSEADTQY
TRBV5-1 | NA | ASSQSGAPYEQY
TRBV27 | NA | ASSLGSGSVQPQH
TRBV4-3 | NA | ASSPDPFASGGNTHEQY
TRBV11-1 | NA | ASSHDRGRINEQF